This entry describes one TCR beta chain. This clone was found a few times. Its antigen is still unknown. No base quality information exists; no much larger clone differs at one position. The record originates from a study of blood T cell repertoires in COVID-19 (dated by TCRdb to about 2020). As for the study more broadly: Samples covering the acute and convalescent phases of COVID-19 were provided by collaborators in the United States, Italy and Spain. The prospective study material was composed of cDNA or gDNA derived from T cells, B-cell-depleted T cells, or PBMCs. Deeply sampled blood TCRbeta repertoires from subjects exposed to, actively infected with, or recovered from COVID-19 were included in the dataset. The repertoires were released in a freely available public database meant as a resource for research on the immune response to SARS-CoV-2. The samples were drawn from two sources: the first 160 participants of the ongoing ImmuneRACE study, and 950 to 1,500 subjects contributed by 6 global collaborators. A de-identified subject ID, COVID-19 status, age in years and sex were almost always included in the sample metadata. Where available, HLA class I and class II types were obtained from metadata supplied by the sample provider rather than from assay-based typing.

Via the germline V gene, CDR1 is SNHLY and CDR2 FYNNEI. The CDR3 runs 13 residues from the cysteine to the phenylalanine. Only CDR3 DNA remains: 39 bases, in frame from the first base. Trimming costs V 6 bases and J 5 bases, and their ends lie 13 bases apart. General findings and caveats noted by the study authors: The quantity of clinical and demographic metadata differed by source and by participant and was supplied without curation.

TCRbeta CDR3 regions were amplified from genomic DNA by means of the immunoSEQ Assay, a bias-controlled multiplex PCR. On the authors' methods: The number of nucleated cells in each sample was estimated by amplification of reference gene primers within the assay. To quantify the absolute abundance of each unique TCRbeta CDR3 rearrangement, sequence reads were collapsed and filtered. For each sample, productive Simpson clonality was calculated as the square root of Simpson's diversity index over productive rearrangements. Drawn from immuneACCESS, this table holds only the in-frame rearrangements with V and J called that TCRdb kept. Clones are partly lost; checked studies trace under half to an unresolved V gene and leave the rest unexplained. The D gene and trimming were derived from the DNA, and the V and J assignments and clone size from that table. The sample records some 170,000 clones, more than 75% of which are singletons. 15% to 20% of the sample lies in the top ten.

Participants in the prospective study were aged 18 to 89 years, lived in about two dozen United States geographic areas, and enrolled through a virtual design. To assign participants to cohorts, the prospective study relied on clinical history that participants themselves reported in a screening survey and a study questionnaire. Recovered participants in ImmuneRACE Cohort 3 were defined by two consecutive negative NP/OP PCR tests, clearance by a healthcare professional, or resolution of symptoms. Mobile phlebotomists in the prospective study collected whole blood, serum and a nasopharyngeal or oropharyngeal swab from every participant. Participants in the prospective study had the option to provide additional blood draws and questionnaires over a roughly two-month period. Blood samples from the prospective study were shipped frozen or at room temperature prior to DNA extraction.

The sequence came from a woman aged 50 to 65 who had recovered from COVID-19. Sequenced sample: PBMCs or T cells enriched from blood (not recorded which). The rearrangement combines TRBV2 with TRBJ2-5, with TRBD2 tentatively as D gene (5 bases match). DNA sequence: TGTGCCAGCAGAGCTCGGGGTGGTGAGACCCAGTACTTC. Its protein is CASRARGGETQYF.